This passage covers 17 T cell receptor beta chains from one sample sequenced in a study of Tregs in tolerant kidney transplant recipients (dated by TCRdb to the late 2010s). The method behind the library was the immunoSEQ multiplex PCR assay. Here the immuneACCESS table is served through TCRdb, limited to in-frame sequences with V and J called. Missing clones are a known gap in these copies; in checked studies unresolved V genes cover under half, and the rest lacks a known reason. For this sample the table gives 120,000 or so clones, of which roughly nine tenths were detected only once. Less than 0.7% of the sample rests with the top ten. Source material: CD4+ T cells from blood. Receptors originate from a human donor in good health.

The rearrangement links TRBV14 to TRBJ1-3, with 9 bases matching TRBD1. The CDR3 covers 18 residues. Per germline, CDR1 SGHDN and CDR2 FVKESK. After removal of 4 bases from V and 1 base from J, the junction contained 11 bases not matched to a gene. The CDR3 DNA sequence: TGTGCCAGCAGCCCCGACCCGACAGGGGGAAGTTCTGGAAACACCATATATTTT. Translation gives CASSPDPTGGSSGNTIYF.

Note on this clone: Relative to the germline gene, one junction end is altered; a read error may explain this. J is TRBJ2-5 and V is TRBV19; 10 bases map to TRBD2. CDR1 LNHDA and CDR2 SQIVND come from the germline V gene (reference sequence). The CDR3 length is 14 residues. CDR3 region: CASSIAGGRETQYF. CDR3 coding DNA: TGTGCCAGTAGCATAGCGGGGGGTAGAGAGACCCAGTACTTC.

This chain connects TRBV10-2 to TRBJ2-1; D is possibly TRBD1 (6 bases). Germline V CDR1 and CDR2: WSHSY, SAAADI. The CDR3 has 14 residues. V was clipped by 3 bases and J by 3 bases, with 9 bases between them. In DNA, the CDR3 is TGCGCCAGCAGTGATTGGGGGCTCTACAATGAGCAGTTCTTC. Residues: CASSDWGLYNEQFF.

The chain recombines TRBV27 with TRBJ2-5, with 9 nucleotides matching TRBD1. The end of the DNA is better explained by TRBJ2-7, so the J call may be wrong. The CDR3 sequence is 13 residues long. CDR1 and CDR2 from the germline V gene are MNHEY and SMNVEV (reference sequence). CDR3 sequence (DNA): TGTGCCAGCAGTCGGGACAGGGTCTACGAGCAGTACTTC. It translates to CASSRDRVYEQYF.

The gene calls are TRBV29-1 and TRBJ2-5; 9 bases are shared with TRBD2. The ends lost 7 bases at V and 4 bases at J; junction bases unmatched: 10. The CDR3 runs to 14 residues. Per germline, CDR1 SQVTM and CDR2 ANQGSEA. The chain's CDR3 is CSGAFSGRGETQYF. The CDR3 DNA reads as TGCAGCGGAGCCTTTAGCGGGAGAGGAGAGACCCAGTACTTC.

J is TRBJ1-2 and V is TRBV6-1; 7 bases line up with TRBD1. This CDR3 is 13 amino acids long. V was clipped by 6 bases and J by 6 bases; unmatched bases: 7. The V gene's germline CDR1 is MNHNS and CDR2 SASEGT. The CDR3 is CASRRQGTDGYTF. The CDR3 DNA reads TGTGCCAGCAGGAGACAGGGTACGGATGGCTACACCTTC.

J is TRBJ1-5 and V is TRBV19; a weak D match, TRBD1 (6 bases). Germline loops: CDR1 LNHDA, CDR2 SQIVND (reference sequence). Trimming took 3 bases from V and 0 from J, leaving 15 bases between them. This CDR3 comprises 17 residues. CDR3 in DNA: TGTGCCAGTAGTATTGTCCCGGGACAAATTAGCAATCAGCCCCAGCATTTT. Translation gives CASSIVPGQISNQPQHF.

The V and J genes are TRBV11-2 and TRBJ2-3, with D uncertain. The CDR3 length is 15 residues. V lost 5 bases, J lost 10 bases, and 22 bases lay in between. Germline CDR1 and CDR2: SGHAT and FQNNGV. The CDR3 is CASSNPPGPILAQYF. DNA of the CDR3: TGTGCCAGCAGCAACCCTCCGGGCCCCATCCTGGCGCAGTATTTT.

The chain employs TRBV29-1 and TRBJ2-2; 8 bases are shared with TRBD1. Germline V gene sequence: CDR1 SQVTM, CDR2 ANQGSEA. There are 14 residues in the CDR3. V trimming: 6 bases; J trimming: 6 bases; junction bases outside the gene matches: 9. The CDR3 sequence is CSVEGQALSGELFF. CDR3 nucleotides: TGCAGCGTGGAGGGACAGGCCCTTTCCGGGGAGCTGTTTTTT.

The chain has TRBV18 and TRBJ2-5; TRBD2 matches 7 bases. CDR1 and CDR2 from the germline V gene are KGHSH and LQKENI. This CDR3 is built from 13 residues. J gave up 3 bases and V 6 bases, and 4 bases lay outside the gene matches. The CDR3 sequence: CASSGGLEETQYF. The CDR3, as DNA: TGTGCCAGCTCCGGGGGGTTAGAAGAGACCCAGTACTTC.

The CDR3 region is CASSLWGGGTDTQYF. As DNA, the CDR3 is TGTGCCAGCAGTTTGTGGGGGGGCGGCACAGATACGCAGTATTTT. This chain connects TRBV27 to TRBJ2-3; D may be TRBD2 (7 bases). Germline loops: CDR1 MNHEY, CDR2 SMNVEV (reference sequence). CDR3 length: 15 amino acids. Between the trimmed V and J ends, which lost 3 bases and 1 base, there was a span of 11 bases.

This chain joins TRBV7-3 and TRBJ1-1, with D uncertain. The V and J ends lost 4 bases and 1 base respectively, with 7 bases between them. This CDR3 has 13 residues. Germline lookup yields CDR1 SGHTA and CDR2 FQGTGA. The CDR3 DNA reads as TGTGCCAGCAGCTGGGCAGCGAACACTGAAGCTTTCTTT. It translates to CASSWAANTEAFF.

The CDR3 reads CASSFGSFAGELFF. CDR3 bases: TGCGCCAGCAGCTTTGGTAGTTTCGCCGGGGAGCTGTTTTTT. The gene calls are TRBV5-1 and TRBJ2-2; D gene unclear. CDR3 length equals 14 residues. Deletions cut 2 bases from V and 6 bases from J, with 11 bases between. Germline V gene data show CDR1 as SGHRS and CDR2 as YFSETQ.

This rearrangement joins TRBV30 to TRBJ1-1; D not certain. This CDR3 is built from 11 residues. Trimming removed 0 bases from V and 10 bases from J, with 9 bases in between. Germline CDR1 and CDR2: GTSNPN and SVGIG (reference sequence). This chain's CDR3 is CAWSVQGRAFF. As DNA, the CDR3 is TGTGCCTGGAGTGTACAAGGACGAGCTTTCTTT.

The J gene is TRBJ2-7, the V gene TRBV2, with D perhaps matching TRBD1 (6 bases). This CDR3 contains 13 residues. The germline V gene encodes CDR1 SNHLY and CDR2 FYNNEI. V was clipped by 4 bases and J by 3 bases, with 10 bases between them. The CDR3 coding sequence is TGTGCCAGCAGTGTCTACAGGGACTACGAGCAGTACTTC. It is translated as CASSVYRDYEQYF. Combining the CDR3 with reference TRBV2 and TRBJ2-7 gives the whole variable domain EPEVTQTPSHQVTQMGQEVILRCVPISNHLYFYWYRQILGQKVEFLVSFYNNEISEKSEIFDDQFSVERPDGSNFTLKIRSTKLEDSAMYFCASSVYRDYEQYFGPGTRLTVT.

V is TRBV18 and J is TRBJ2-2, with 9 bases aligning to TRBD1. Trimming at V came to 3 bases and at J to 5 bases, leaving 4 bases not matched to a gene. Germline V CDR1 and CDR2: KGHSH, LQKENI. There are 15 residues in the CDR3. The DNA of the CDR3 is TGTGCCAGCTCACCGAGACAGGGGGGAACCGGGGAGCTGTTTTTT. Residues: CASSPRQGGTGELFF.

About this clone: The junction and the germline gene differ at one end; a read error may be behind it. Here the CDR3 reads CASTSTGTRFF. The DNA of the CDR3 is TGTGCCAGCACCTCCACCGGGACACGATTCTTC. The gene calls are TRBV11-2 and TRBJ2-7, with a weak D call TRBD1 (6 bases). The CDR3 spans 11 residues. Germline loops: CDR1 SGHAT, CDR2 FQNNGV.